This T cell receptor beta chain emerged from a study of blood T cell repertoires in COVID-19. The CDR3 has 13 amino acids. With 3 bases removed from V and 3 bases from J, the gap between germline ends came to 12 bases. Germline values: CDR1 GTSNPN, CDR2 SVGIG (reference sequence). The repertoire was sequenced with immunoSEQ multiplex PCR; TCRdb's copy has only in-frame clones and lacks some. Altogether about 99,000 clones are present, roughly 84% being singletons, with the ten largest covering roughly 2%. This chain connects TRBV30 to TRBJ2-7, with D uncertain. This clonotype was obtained from a man between 65 and 79 years old with active or convalescent COVID-19. Sequenced: peripheral blood. DNA for the CDR3: TGTGCCTGGAGAATAGACTCAAACTACGAGCAGTACTTC. Translation: CAWRIDSNYEQYF.